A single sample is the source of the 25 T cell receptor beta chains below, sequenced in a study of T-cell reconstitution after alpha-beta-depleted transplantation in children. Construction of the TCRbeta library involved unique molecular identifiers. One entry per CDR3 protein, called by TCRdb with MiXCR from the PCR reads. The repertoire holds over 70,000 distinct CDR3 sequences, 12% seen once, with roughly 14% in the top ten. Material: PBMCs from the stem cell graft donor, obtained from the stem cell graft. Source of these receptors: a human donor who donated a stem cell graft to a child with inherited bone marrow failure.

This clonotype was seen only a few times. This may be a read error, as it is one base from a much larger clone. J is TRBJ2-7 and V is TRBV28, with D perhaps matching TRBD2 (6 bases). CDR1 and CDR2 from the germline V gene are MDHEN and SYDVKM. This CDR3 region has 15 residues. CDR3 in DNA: TGTGCCATCAGTTTCTCGCCTAGCGTAGCCTACGAGCAGTACTTC. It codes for CAISFSPSVAYEQYF. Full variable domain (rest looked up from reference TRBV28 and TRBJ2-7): DVKVTQSSRYLVKRTGEKVFLECVQDMDHENMFWYRQDPGLGLRLIYFSYDVKMKEKGDIPEGYSVSREKKERFSLILESASTNQTSMYLCAISFSPSVAYEQYFGPGTRLTVT.

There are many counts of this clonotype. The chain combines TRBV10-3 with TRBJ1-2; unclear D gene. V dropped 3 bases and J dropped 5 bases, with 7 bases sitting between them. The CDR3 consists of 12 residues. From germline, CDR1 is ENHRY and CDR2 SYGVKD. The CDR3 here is CAISDADYGYTF. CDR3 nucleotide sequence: TGTGCCATCAGTGACGCGGATTATGGCTACACCTTC.

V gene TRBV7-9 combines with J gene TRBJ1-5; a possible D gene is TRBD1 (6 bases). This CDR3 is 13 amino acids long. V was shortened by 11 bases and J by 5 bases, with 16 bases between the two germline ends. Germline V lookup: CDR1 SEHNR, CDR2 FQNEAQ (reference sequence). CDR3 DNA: TGTGCCTCCAGCCGGGACATCTATCAGCCCCAGCATTTT. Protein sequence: CASSRDIYQPQHF.

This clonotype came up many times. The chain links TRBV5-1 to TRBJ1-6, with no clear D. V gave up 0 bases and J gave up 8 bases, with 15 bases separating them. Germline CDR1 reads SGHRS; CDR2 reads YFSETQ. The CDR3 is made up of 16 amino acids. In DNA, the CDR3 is TGCGCCAGCAGCTTGGGGTACAAGGGCCCACATTCACCCCTCCACTTT. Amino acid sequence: CASSLGYKGPHSPLHF.

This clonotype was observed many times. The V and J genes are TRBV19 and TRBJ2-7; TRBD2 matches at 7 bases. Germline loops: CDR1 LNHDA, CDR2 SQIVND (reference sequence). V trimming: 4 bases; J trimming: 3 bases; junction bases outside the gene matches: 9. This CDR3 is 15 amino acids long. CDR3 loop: CASSTQWASGYEQYF. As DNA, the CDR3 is TGTGCCAGTAGTACCCAATGGGCTAGCGGCTACGAGCAGTACTTC.

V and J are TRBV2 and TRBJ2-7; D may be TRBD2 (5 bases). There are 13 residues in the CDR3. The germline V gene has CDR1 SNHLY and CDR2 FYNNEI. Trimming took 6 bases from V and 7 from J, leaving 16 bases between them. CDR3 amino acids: CASRAQGSGEQYF. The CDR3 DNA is TGTGCCAGCAGGGCCCAAGGGTCGGGAGAGCAGTACTTC. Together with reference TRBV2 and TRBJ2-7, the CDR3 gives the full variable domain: EPEVTQTPSHQVTQMGQEVILRCVPISNHLYFYWYRQILGQKVEFLVSFYNNEISEKSEIFDDQFSVERPDGSNFTLKIRSTKLEDSAMYFCASRAQGSGEQYFGPGTRLTVT.

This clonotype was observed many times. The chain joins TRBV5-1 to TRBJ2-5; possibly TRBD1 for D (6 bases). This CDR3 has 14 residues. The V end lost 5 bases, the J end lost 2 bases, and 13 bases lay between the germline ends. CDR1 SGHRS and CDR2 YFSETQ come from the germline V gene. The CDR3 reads CASRSGQTQETQYF. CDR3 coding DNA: TGCGCCAGCAGATCTGGACAGACTCAAGAGACCCAGTACTTC.

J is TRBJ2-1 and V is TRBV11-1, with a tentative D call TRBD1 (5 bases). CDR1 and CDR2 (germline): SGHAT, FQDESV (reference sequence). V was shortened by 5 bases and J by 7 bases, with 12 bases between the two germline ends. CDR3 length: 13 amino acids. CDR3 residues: CASSQGGDNEQFF. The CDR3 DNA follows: TGTGCCAGCAGCCAGGGTGGCGATAATGAGCAGTTCTTC.

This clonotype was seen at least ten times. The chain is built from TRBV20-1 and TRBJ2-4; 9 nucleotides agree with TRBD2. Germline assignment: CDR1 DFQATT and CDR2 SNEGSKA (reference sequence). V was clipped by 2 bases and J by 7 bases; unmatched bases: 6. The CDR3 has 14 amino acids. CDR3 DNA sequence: TGCAGTGCTAGATCTGCTAGCGGGGCTAACATTCAGTACTTC. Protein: CSARSASGANIQYF.

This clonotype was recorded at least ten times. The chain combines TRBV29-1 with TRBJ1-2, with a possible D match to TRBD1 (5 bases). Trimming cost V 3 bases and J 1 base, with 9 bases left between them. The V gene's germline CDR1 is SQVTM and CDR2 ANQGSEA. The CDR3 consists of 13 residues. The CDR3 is CSVEWQGNYGYTF. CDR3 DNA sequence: TGCAGCGTTGAGTGGCAGGGTAACTATGGCTACACCTTC.

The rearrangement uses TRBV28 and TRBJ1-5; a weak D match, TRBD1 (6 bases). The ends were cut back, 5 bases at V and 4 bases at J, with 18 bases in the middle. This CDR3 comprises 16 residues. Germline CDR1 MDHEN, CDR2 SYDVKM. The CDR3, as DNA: TGTGCCAGCAGTAAAACAGGGCCCCTTTTAAATCAGCCCCAGCATTTT. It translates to CASSKTGPLLNQPQHF.

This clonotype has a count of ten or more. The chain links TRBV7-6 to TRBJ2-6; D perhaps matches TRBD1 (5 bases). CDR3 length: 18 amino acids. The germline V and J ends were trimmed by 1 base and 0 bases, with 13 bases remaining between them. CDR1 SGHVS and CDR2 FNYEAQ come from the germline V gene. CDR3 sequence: CASSLEYSGHSGANVLTF. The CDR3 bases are TGTGCCAGCAGCTTAGAGTACTCAGGGCACTCTGGGGCCAACGTCCTGACTTTC.

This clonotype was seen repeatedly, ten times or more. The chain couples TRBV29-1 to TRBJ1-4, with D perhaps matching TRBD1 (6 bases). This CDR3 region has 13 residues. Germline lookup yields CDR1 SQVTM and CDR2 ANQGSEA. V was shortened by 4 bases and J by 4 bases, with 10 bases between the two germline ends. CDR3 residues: CSVVGQFNEKLFF. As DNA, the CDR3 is TGCAGCGTTGTAGGACAGTTTAATGAAAAACTGTTTTTT.

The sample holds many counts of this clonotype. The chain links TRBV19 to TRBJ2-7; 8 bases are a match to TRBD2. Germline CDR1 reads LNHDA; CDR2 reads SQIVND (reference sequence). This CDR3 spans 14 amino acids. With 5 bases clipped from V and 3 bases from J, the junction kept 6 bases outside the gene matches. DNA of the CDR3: TGTGCCAGTAGTGTAGCGGGGCGAAGCTACGAGCAGTACTTC. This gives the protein CASSVAGRSYEQYF.

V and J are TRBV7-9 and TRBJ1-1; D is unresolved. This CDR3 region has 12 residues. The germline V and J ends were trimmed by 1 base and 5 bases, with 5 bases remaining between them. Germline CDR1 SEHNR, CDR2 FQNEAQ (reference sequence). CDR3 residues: CASSLDATEAFF. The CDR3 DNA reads TGTGCCAGCAGCTTAGACGCGACTGAAGCTTTCTTT.

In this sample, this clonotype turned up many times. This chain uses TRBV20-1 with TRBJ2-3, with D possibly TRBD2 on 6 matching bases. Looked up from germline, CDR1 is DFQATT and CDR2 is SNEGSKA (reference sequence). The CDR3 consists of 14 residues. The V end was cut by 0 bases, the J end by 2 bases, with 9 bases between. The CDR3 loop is CSARDSDYTDTQYF. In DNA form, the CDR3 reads TGCAGTGCTAGAGACTCGGACTACACAGATACGCAGTATTTT.

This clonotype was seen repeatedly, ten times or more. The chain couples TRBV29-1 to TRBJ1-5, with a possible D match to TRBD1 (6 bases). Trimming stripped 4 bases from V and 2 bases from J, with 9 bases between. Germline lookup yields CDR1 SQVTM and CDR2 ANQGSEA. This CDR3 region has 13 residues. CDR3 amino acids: CSVARGGNQPQHF. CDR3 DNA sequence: TGCAGCGTTGCCAGGGGCGGCAATCAGCCCCAGCATTTT.

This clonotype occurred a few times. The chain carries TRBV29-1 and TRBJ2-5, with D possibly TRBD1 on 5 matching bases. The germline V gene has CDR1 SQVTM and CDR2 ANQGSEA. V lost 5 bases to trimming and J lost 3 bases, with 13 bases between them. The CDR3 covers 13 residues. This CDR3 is CSVSVEQEETQYF. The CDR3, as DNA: TGCAGCGTTTCTGTTGAACAGGAAGAGACCCAGTACTTC.

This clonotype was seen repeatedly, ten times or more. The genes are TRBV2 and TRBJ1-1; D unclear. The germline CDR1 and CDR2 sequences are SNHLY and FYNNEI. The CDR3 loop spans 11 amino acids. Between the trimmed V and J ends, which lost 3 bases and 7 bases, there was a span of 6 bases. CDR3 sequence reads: CASSEGSEAFF. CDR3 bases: TGTGCCAGCAGTGAGGGGAGTGAAGCTTTCTTT. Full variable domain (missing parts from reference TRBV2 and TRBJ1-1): EPEVTQTPSHQVTQMGQEVILRCVPISNHLYFYWYRQILGQKVEFLVSFYNNEISEKSEIFDDQFSVERPDGSNFTLKIRSTKLEDSAMYFCASSEGSEAFFGQGTRLTVV.

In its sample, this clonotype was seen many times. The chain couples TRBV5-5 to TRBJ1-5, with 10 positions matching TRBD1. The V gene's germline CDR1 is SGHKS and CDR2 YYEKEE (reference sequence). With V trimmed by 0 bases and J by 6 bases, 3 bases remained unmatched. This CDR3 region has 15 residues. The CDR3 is CASSLVGTGVQPQHF. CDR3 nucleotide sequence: TGTGCCAGCAGCTTGGTGGGGACAGGGGTTCAGCCCCAGCATTTT.

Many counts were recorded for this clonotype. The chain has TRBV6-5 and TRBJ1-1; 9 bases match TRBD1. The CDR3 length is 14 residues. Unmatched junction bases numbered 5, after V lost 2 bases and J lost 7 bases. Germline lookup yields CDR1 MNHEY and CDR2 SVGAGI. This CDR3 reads CASSYDRGEFEAFF. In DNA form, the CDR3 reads TGTGCCAGCAGTTACGACAGGGGGGAATTTGAAGCTTTCTTT.

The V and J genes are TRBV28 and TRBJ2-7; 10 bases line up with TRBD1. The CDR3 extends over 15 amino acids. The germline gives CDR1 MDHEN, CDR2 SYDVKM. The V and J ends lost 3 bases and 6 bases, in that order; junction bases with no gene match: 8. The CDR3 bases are TGTGCCAGCAGTTTCCCGGGACAGGGGTTGGTCGAGCAGTACTTC. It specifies CASSFPGQGLVEQYF.

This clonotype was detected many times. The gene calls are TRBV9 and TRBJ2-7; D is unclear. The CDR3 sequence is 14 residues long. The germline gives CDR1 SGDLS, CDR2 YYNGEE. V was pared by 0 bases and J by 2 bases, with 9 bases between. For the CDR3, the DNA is TGTGCCAGCAGCGTAGATCAGCAAACCTACGAGCAGTACTTC. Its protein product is CASSVDQQTYEQYF. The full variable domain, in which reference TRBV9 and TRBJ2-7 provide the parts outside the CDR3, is DSGVTQTPKHLITATGQRVTLRCSPRSGDLSVYWYQQSLDQGLQFLIQYYNGEERAKGNILERFSAQQFPDLHSELNLSSLELGDSALYFCASSVDQQTYEQYFGPGTRLTVT.

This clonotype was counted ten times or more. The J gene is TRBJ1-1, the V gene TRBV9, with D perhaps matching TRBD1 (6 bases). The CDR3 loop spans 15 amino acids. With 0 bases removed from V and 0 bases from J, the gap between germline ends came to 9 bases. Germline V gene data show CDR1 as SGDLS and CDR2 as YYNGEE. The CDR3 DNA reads TGTGCCAGCAGCGTAGGGACAGCTATGAACACTGAAGCTTTCTTT. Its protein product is CASSVGTAMNTEAFF.

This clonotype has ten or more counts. The CDR3 reads CASSRENTEAFF. The CDR3 DNA reads as TGTGCCAGCAGCCGGGAGAACACTGAAGCTTTCTTT. The chain has TRBV3-1 and TRBJ1-1; D is unclear. Per the germline V gene, CDR1 is LGHDT and CDR2 is YNNKEL (reference sequence). V was shortened by 4 bases and J by 1 base, with 4 bases between the two germline ends. The CDR3 totals 12 residues.